This T cell receptor beta chain appears in the sequencing data of a study of blood T cells in healthy people across ages. Isolated PBMCs totaled at least 6 million in each sample. This clonotype was picked up a small number of times. Its antigen remains unidentified. A second 7 to 11 cycle PCR used barcoded and J-beta primers. The template-switch adaptor, which had 12 random nucleotides, put a tag on each cDNA molecule. TCRdb re-analysed the 5' RACE reads in MiXCR, keeping a single row per CDR3 protein. The top ten clones hold 15% to 20% of a sample with around 800,000 distinct CDR3 sequences, about half of them seen once. Study-level findings and limits: The authors considered diversity estimates from one million T cells to be underestimates.

The TCR was taken from a man of 80 years or more in good health. The sequenced material came from blood.

In nucleotides, the CDR3 is TGTGCCAGCACAACAGGGGGCGTGGGCGGTGAAGCTTTCTTT. Protein sequence: CASTTGGVGGEAFF. This sequence joins TRBV7-9 and TRBJ1-1; 9 nucleotides match TRBD1. The CDR3 totals 14 residues. Unmatched junction bases numbered 10, after V lost 7 bases and J lost 7 bases. The germline V gene encodes CDR1 SEHNR and CDR2 FQNEAQ (reference sequence).